These 18 T cell receptor beta chains were sequenced from one sample in a study of CD8 T cells in ankylosing spondylitis. Findings and caveats of the study: Blood of patients with ankylosing spondylitis appeared to be characterized by a TCR beta motif of eight highly homologous variants.

TCRdb recomputed calls from the 5' RACE reads with MiXCR, one row per CDR3 protein. The sample lists some 700,000 distinct CDR3 sequences; around 17% were seen once. The antigens for these receptors are not known. Material: blood, either unsorted or a sorted T cell fraction (not recorded which). The receptors derive from a male donor with ankylosing spondylitis.

This clonotype was found a few times. The V call is TRBV18, the J call TRBJ2-6; D is undetermined. Trimming cost V 2 bases and J 2 bases, with 7 bases left between them. The germline V gene has CDR1 KGHSH and CDR2 LQKENI. This CDR3 has 15 residues. This chain's CDR3 is CASSPSIPGANVLTF. Here the CDR3 DNA reads TGTGCCAGCTCACCATCCATTCCTGGGGCCAACGTCCTGACTTTC. Together with reference TRBV18 and TRBJ2-6, the CDR3 gives the full variable domain: NAGVMQNPRHLVRRRGQEARLRCSPMKGHSHVYWYRQLPEEGLKFMVYLQKENIIDESGMPKERFSAEFPKEGPSILRIQQVVRGDSAAYFCASSPSIPGANVLTFGAGSRLTVL.

This clonotype came up a few times. V gene TRBV3-1 combines with J gene TRBJ2-2; the match to TRBD2 covers 8 bases. The CDR3 covers 14 residues. Germline CDR1 LGHDT, CDR2 YNNKEL (reference sequence). V lost 5 bases, J lost 6 bases, and 5 bases stayed unmatched. DNA for the CDR3: TGTGCCAGCAGCTCAAACGGGGGGGCCGGGGAGCTGTTTTTT. The encoded protein is CASSSNGGAGELFF.

A remark on this clonotype: A much larger clone sits a single nucleotide away, making a read error possible. This chain connects TRBV28 to TRBJ2-7; tentative D call: TRBD2 (5 bases). This CDR3 comprises 13 residues. Germline-derived CDR1 and CDR2 are MDHEN and SYDVKM. The V end was cut by 5 bases, the J end by 4 bases, with 12 bases between. CDR3 DNA sequence: TGTGCCAGCAGTCCTGGGAGTCCATACGAGCAGTACTTC. This gives the protein CASSPGSPYEQYF. Complete variable domain (other parts from reference TRBV28 and TRBJ2-7): DVKVTQSSRYLVKRTGEKVFLECVQDMDHENMFWYRQDPGLGLRLIYFSYDVKMKEKGDIPEGYSVSREKKERFSLILESASTNQTSMYLCASSPGSPYEQYFGPGTRLTVT.

The chain combines TRBV19 with TRBJ2-1, with D maybe TRBD2 (5 bases). With 4 bases removed from V and 7 bases from J, the gap between germline ends came to 14 bases. The CDR3 is 14 residues long. The V gene's germline CDR1 is LNHDA and CDR2 SQIVND (reference sequence). CDR3 amino acids: CASSNGLAWNEQFF. CDR3 sequence (DNA): TGTGCCAGTAGTAACGGACTCGCATGGAATGAGCAGTTCTTC.

In its sample, this clonotype was seen many times. The chain recombines TRBV24-1 with TRBJ1-5; unclear D gene. The CDR3 is 16 residues long. Per the germline V gene, CDR1 is KGHDR and CDR2 is SFDVKD. The V end lost 3 bases, the J end lost 1 base, and 12 bases lay between the germline ends. CDR3 DNA: TGTGCCACCAGTGATCGCCCGGACGGAAGCAATCAGCCCCAGCATTTT. As protein: CATSDRPDGSNQPQHF.

On this clonotype itself: It is likely a read error, because the conserved phenylalanine at the end of the CDR3 is missing. The chain is built from TRBV6-1 and TRBJ2-2; 9 bases are shared with TRBD1. The CDR3 covers 16 residues. V lost 2 bases to trimming and J lost 8 bases; unmatched junction nucleotides: 9. Germline-derived CDR1 and CDR2 are MNHNS and SASEGT. This chain's CDR3 is CASSEYWTGAEGELFL. The CDR3 nucleotides read TGTGCCAGCAGTGAATATTGGACAGGGGCCGAGGGGGAGCTGTTTCTT.

CDR3 loop: CASSLPRDSMNTEAFF. The CDR3 coding sequence is TGTGCCAGCAGTTTACCTCGGGACAGCATGAACACTGAAGCTTTCTTT. The V gene is TRBV28, the J gene TRBJ1-1; 7 positions agree with TRBD1. This CDR3 comprises 16 residues. Germline lookup yields CDR1 MDHEN and CDR2 SYDVKM. Trimming took 2 bases from V and 0 from J; bases not matched to a gene: 6.

This clonotype was seen a few times. The rearrangement joins TRBV9 to TRBJ2-2; D is perhaps TRBD1 (6 bases). Germline assignment: CDR1 SGDLS and CDR2 YYNGEE. The CDR3 is 18 residues long. The V end lost 0 bases, the J end lost 5 bases, and 20 bases lay between the germline ends. The CDR3 nucleotides are TGTGCCAGCAGCGTAGCTGCAGGGGACCCTTATAGGACCGGGGAGCTGTTTTTT. It translates to CASSVAAGDPYRTGELFF.

Only a few counts were recorded for this clonotype. The V call is TRBV30, the J call TRBJ1-1; TRBD1 aligns across 7 bases. Germline CDR1 is GTSNPN and CDR2 is SVGIG (reference sequence). The CDR3 length is 13 residues. After removal of 5 bases from V and 3 bases from J, the junction contained 6 bases not matched to a gene. This CDR3 is CAWQDRVDTEAFF. Written as DNA, the CDR3 is TGTGCCTGGCAAGACAGGGTGGACACTGAAGCTTTCTTT.

V and J are TRBV4-2 and TRBJ2-3, with unresolved D. Germline V gene data show CDR1 as LGHNA and CDR2 as YNFKEQ. The germline V and J ends were trimmed by 2 bases and 6 bases, with 9 bases remaining between them. The CDR3 is made up of 13 amino acids. The CDR3 loop is CASSQLLADTQYF. The CDR3 DNA sequence: TGTGCCAGCAGCCAACTACTGGCGGATACGCAGTATTTT.

This clonotype came up a few times. The rearrangement links TRBV12-3 or TRBV12-4 to TRBJ2-5, with a weak D call TRBD1 (6 bases). The CDR3 is 14 amino acids. Trimming took off 2 bases at V and 1 base at J, with 8 bases between the two ends. The CDR3: CASSLWGPQETQYF. CDR3 sequence (DNA): TGTGCCAGCAGTTTATGGGGGCCCCAAGAGACCCAGTACTTC.

The chain employs TRBV27 and TRBJ1-2; the D is unclear. Trimming pared 6 bases from V and 0 bases from J, leaving 17 bases between. The CDR3 has 16 amino acids. Germline V gene sequence: CDR1 MNHEY, CDR2 SMNVEV (reference sequence). CDR3 protein: CASSPLTTASNYGYTF. The CDR3 region has the DNA TGTGCCAGCAGCCCCTTGACGACGGCTTCTAACTATGGCTACACCTTC.

The chain's CDR3 is CASSLGLGQGAYNEQFF. CDR3 bases: TGTGCCAGCAGTCTCGGTTTGGGACAGGGGGCCTACAATGAGCAGTTCTTC. V gene TRBV6-1 combines with J gene TRBJ2-1; TRBD1 matches 11 bases. The CDR3 spans 17 residues. Germline values: CDR1 MNHNS, CDR2 SASEGT. V gave up 5 bases and J gave up 2 bases; unmatched junction bases: 8.

V and J are TRBV4-1 and TRBJ2-2; 7 positions agree with TRBD2. After removal of 5 bases from V and 7 bases from J, the junction contained 4 bases not matched to a gene. The CDR3 consists of 13 residues. Germline CDR1 is MGHRA and CDR2 is YSYEKL. Here the CDR3 DNA reads TGCGCCAGCAGCGCGGGAGTGAACGGGGAGCTGTTTTTT. Translated: CASSAGVNGELFF.

This clonotype was observed a handful of times. V usage is TRBV27 and J usage is TRBJ2-1, with 11 nucleotides matching TRBD1. CDR3 length equals 18 residues. Germline trimming cut 5 bases from V and 1 base from J; bases unmatched to any gene: 10. The germline V gene has CDR1 MNHEY and CDR2 SMNVEV (reference sequence). The CDR3 coding sequence is TGTGCCAGCAGTACCTACCGGACAGGGGGCTTTTCCTACAATGAGCAGTTCTTC. Its protein product is CASSTYRTGGFSYNEQFF.

This clonotype was found a few times. V and J are TRBV29-1 and TRBJ2-5; 9 bases line up with TRBD1. Per the germline V gene, CDR1 is SQVTM and CDR2 is ANQGSEA. Trimming at V came to 7 bases and at J to 0 bases, leaving 6 bases not matched to a gene. CDR3 length equals 14 residues. The CDR3 sequence: CSGGTGTHQETQYF. Here the CDR3 DNA reads TGCAGCGGGGGGACAGGGACGCACCAAGAGACCCAGTACTTC.

This clonotype was seen only a few times. The V call is TRBV12-3 or TRBV12-4, the J call TRBJ2-4; D is perhaps TRBD2 (5 bases). V shed 3 bases and J shed 9 bases, with 15 bases lying between them. The length of the CDR3 is 14 residues. CDR3 nucleotides: TGTGCCAGCAGTTTGATGGGAGATTTCGGCATTCAGTACTTC. Its translation is CASSLMGDFGIQYF.

This clonotype was detected only a few times. CDR3 residues: CSARAGTTLYEQYF. The DNA of the CDR3 is TGCAGTGCTAGGGCCGGGACTACCCTGTACGAGCAGTACTTC. The chain links TRBV20-1 to TRBJ2-7; the match to TRBD2 covers 7 bases. Looked up from germline, CDR1 is DFQATT and CDR2 is SNEGSKA (reference sequence). CDR3 size: 14 residues. Trimming removed 3 bases from V and 4 bases from J; junction bases left unmatched: 9.